This T cell receptor (beta chain) was found in a study of CD8 T cells in Susac syndrome. The CDR3 consists of 13 residues. The germline V gene has CDR1 LNHDA and CDR2 SQIVND (reference sequence). Between the trimmed V and J ends, which lost 5 bases and 1 base, there was a span of 8 bases. Reverse transcription of about 0.5 to 1 ug RNA used random hexamers. Multiplex PCR with immunoSEQ amplified the TCR beta CDR3 across 54 Vbeta and 13 Jbeta. A single record per CDR3 protein comes from TCRdb applying MiXCR to the immunoSEQ multiplex PCR reads. The sample lists some 180,000 distinct CDR3 sequences, 90% to 95% occurring once.

The chain recombines TRBV19 with TRBJ1-1; tentative D call: TRBD1 (6 bases). The sequenced material came from CD4+ T cells from PBMCs. This sequence originates from a human donor with Susac syndrome. The chain's CDR3 is CASSAGQNTEAFF. The CDR3 DNA reads TGTGCCAGTAGTGCGGGACAGAACACTGAAGCTTTCTTT. The entire variable domain, with the rest obtained from reference TRBV19 and TRBJ1-1, is as follows: DGGITQSPKYLFRKEGQNVTLSCEQNLNHDAMYWYRQDPGQGLRLIYYSQIVNDFQKGDIAEGYSVSREKKESFPLTVTSAQKNPTAFYLCASSAGQNTEAFFGQGTRLTVV.